A selection of T cell receptor beta chains follows, all from one sample in a study of beta chain features in type 1 diabetes. Libraries were prepared by immunoSEQ multiplex PCR; TCRdb keeps only in-frame clonotypes and omits some of them. This table has 680,000 or so clones, roughly 16% appearing once. Material for sequencing was naive CD4+ T cells from blood. These receptors all stem from a man younger than 30 in good health. Both conserved end residues are part of each CDR3. A D gene is named only where the DNA matches it firmly. Clone sizes are given selectively: once, few, many, or a class where the clone is expanded.

d_gene,j_gene,abundance,v_gene,CDR3nt,CDR3aa
-,TRBJ1-2,-,TRBV5-4,TGTGCCAGCAGCTTGGAGGCAGGAATGGGCGGCTACACCTTC,CASSLEAGMGGYTF
-,TRBJ1-3,few,TRBV7-9,TGTGCCAGCAGCCTCGGGACAACTGGAAACACCATATATTTT,CASSLGTTGNTIYF
TRBD2,TRBJ2-7,few,TRBV12-5,TGTGCTAGCTCGGGAGGCTATCGAATCCCTTCCATCTCTTTGGGGGAGCAGTACTTC,CASSGGYRIPSISLGEQYF
-,TRBJ2-7,-,TRBV7-2,TGTGCCAGCAGCTTAACCTGGCCGCCCAACGAGCAGTACTTC,CASSLTWPPNEQYF
-,TRBJ2-2,few,TRBV28,TGTGCCAGCAGTTTCTGGTCTGGAGCCGGGGAGCTGTTTTTT,CASSFWSGAGELFF
-,TRBJ1-5,few,TRBV5-6,TGTGCCAGCAGCTTGGGGTCCGTTAGCAATCAGCCCCAGCATTTT,CASSLGSVSNQPQHF
-,TRBJ2-7,-,TRBV19,TGTGCCAGTAGTATCTCCCAGGGGACCACCTACGAGCAGTACTTC,CASSISQGTTYEQYF
-,TRBJ2-2,-,TRBV25-1,TGTGCCAGCAGCCACATGGACCTCACCGGGGAGCTGTTTTTT,CASSHMDLTGELFF
-,TRBJ1-2,once,TRBV7-2,TGTGCCAGCAGCTTAAAAGGGAACCCCGGGTATGGCTACACCTTC,CASSLKGNPGYGYTF
-,TRBJ2-1,-,TRBV5-6,TGTGCCAGCAGCTTGAGCAATGAGCAGTTCTTC,CASSLSNEQFF
TRBD1,TRBJ2-6,-,TRBV10-3,TGTGCCATCAGTGAGCAGCTACCGGGACAGTATATCTCTGGGGCCAACGTCCTGACTTTC,CAISEQLPGQYISGANVLTF
-,TRBJ1-2,-,TRBV7-3,TGTGCCAGCAGCTTAGAGGGGTATAACTATGGCTACACCTTC,CASSLEGYNYGYTF
TRBD1,TRBJ2-7,-,TRBV5-4,TGTGCCAGCAGCTTTGACAGGGGTCTCTACGAGCAGTACTTC,CASSFDRGLYEQYF
-,TRBJ2-6,many,TRBV14,TGTGCCAGCAGCCAACAGGGAAGAGGGGCCAACGTCCTGACTTTC,CASSQQGRGANVLTF
-,TRBJ2-5,-,TRBV19,TGTGCCAGTAGTCCTACGTATCAAGAGACCCAGTACTTC,CASSPTYQETQYF
TRBD1,TRBJ1-2,-,TRBV5-6,TGTGCCAGCAGGAGACAGGGGGCCTGGGGCTACACCTTC,CASRRQGAWGYTF
-,TRBJ2-5,few,TRBV15,TGTGCCACCAGCAGAGGCCACCAAGAGACCCAGTACTTC,CATSRGHQETQYF
-,TRBJ1-3,few,TRBV4-3,TGCGCCAGCAGCCAAGGACCTGGGACAAGGGACTCTGGAAACACCATATATTTT,CASSQGPGTRDSGNTIYF
-,TRBJ2-1,few,TRBV18,TGTGCCAGCTCACCACCTAGTTTAGGCCGTACTACCTACAATGAGCAGTTCTTC,CASSPPSLGRTTYNEQFF
TRBD1,TRBJ2-7,-,TRBV9,TGTGCCAGCAGCGGTCAACAGGGGCACGAGCAGTACTTC,CASSGQQGHEQYF
-,TRBJ2-2,few,TRBV9,TGTGCCAGCAGCGTAGCGGGGACCGACGGGGAGCTGTTTTTT,CASSVAGTDGELFF
TRBD1,TRBJ2-5,few,TRBV28,TGTGCCAGCAGTTTGGGACAGGGAGAGACCCAGTACTTC,CASSLGQGETQYF
-,TRBJ1-1,-,TRBV7-3,TGTGCCAGCAGCCCGGGGGGCAGCCCGAACACTGAAGCTTTCTTT,CASSPGGSPNTEAFF
-,TRBJ2-3,few,TRBV5-1,TGCGCCAGCAGCCCTGACAGGAGCACAGATACGCAGTATTTT,CASSPDRSTDTQYF
-,TRBJ2-7,few,TRBV7-6,TGTGCCAGCAGCTTAGAGCAGGGCGGCTCCTACGAGCAGTACTTC,CASSLEQGGSYEQYF
TRBD2,TRBJ2-3,-,TRBV5-1,TGCGCCAGCAGCTTGGAAGTAGCGGGAGGGCCTGATACGCAGTATTTT,CASSLEVAGGPDTQYF
-,TRBJ1-5,few,TRBV5-4,TGTGCCAGCAGCTTGGGACCGCCTCTGGCGAATCAGCCCCAGCATTTT,CASSLGPPLANQPQHF
TRBD1,TRBJ2-7,-,TRBV6-6,TGTGCCAGCAGTCACCGGGACAGCTCCTACGAGCAGTACTTC,CASSHRDSSYEQYF
-,TRBJ2-3,-,TRBV7-3,TGTGCCAGCAGCTTGGTGGGGGGCACAGATACGCAGTATTTT,CASSLVGGTDTQYF
-,TRBJ2-7,-,TRBV19,TGTGCCAGTAGTACCTTCCGACCCGGTAGCTCCTACGAGCAGTACTTC,CASSTFRPGSSYEQYF
-,TRBJ2-1,-,TRBV7-8,TGTGCCAGCAGTTCTAGGGGGGGCCCCTACAATGAGCAGTTCTTC,CASSSRGGPYNEQFF
TRBD1,TRBJ1-2,once,TRBV27,TGTGCCAGCAGTCCTTATTCCCGGGACAGTTATGGCTACACCTTC,CASSPYSRDSYGYTF
-,TRBJ2-3,few,TRBV29-1,TGCAGCGTTGGACCTCAGTTGGGGGCGGATACGCAGTATTTT,CSVGPQLGADTQYF
-,TRBJ2-7,few,TRBV19,TGTGCCAGTGGGGACCGCTCCTACGAGCAGTACTTC,CASGDRSYEQYF
-,TRBJ2-3,few,TRBV7-2,TGTGCCAGCAGCCCTGGGGGGGGCCTAGCAAATACGCAGTATTTT,CASSPGGGLANTQYF
-,TRBJ1-2,few,TRBV29-1,TGCAGCGTTGAAGAAGGGGGGAATGGCTACACCTTC,CSVEEGGNGYTF
-,TRBJ2-7,-,TRBV29-1,TGCAGCGGGGCGGTCGGGTTTGACTACGAGCAGTACTTC,CSGAVGFDYEQYF
TRBD1,TRBJ2-4,-,TRBV28,TGTGCCAGCAGCCTTGCGGGACAGGGGGGGTACTTC,CASSLAGQGGYF
TRBD1,TRBJ2-7,-,TRBV7-6,TGTGCCAGCAGCTTAGCGGGACAGGGGGCCTACGAGCAGTACTTC,CASSLAGQGAYEQYF
TRBD1,TRBJ2-7,-,TRBV7-3,TGTGCCAGCAGCTTAGGACAGGGAAACTACGAGCAGTACTTC,CASSLGQGNYEQYF
-,TRBJ2-3,-,TRBV7-9,TGTGCCAGCACTCCAGCGTGGGCTAGCCCCGTCACAGATACGCGGTATTTT,CASTPAWASPVTDTRYF
-,TRBJ2-7,-,TRBV7-9,TGTGCCAGCAGCTCAAGGACATACTCCTACGAGCAGTACTTC,CASSSRTYSYEQYF
-,TRBJ2-2,few,TRBV29-1,TGCAGCGTTAGCGGGTTGCTAAACACCGGGGAGCTGTTTTTT,CSVSGLLNTGELFF
-,TRBJ1-1,few,TRBV28,TGTGCCAGCAGTTTAGGGCTACCTAACACTGAAGCTTTCTTT,CASSLGLPNTEAFF
TRBD2,TRBJ2-3,few,TRBV5-1,TGCGCCAGCAGCTTGGCCGCGGGAGCGGGAGGCGCAGATACGCAGTATTTT,CASSLAAGAGGADTQYF
-,TRBJ2-7,-,TRBV2,TGTGCCAGCAGTGAGAGAGCGGGACAGGTCTACGAGCAGTACTTC,CASSERAGQVYEQYF